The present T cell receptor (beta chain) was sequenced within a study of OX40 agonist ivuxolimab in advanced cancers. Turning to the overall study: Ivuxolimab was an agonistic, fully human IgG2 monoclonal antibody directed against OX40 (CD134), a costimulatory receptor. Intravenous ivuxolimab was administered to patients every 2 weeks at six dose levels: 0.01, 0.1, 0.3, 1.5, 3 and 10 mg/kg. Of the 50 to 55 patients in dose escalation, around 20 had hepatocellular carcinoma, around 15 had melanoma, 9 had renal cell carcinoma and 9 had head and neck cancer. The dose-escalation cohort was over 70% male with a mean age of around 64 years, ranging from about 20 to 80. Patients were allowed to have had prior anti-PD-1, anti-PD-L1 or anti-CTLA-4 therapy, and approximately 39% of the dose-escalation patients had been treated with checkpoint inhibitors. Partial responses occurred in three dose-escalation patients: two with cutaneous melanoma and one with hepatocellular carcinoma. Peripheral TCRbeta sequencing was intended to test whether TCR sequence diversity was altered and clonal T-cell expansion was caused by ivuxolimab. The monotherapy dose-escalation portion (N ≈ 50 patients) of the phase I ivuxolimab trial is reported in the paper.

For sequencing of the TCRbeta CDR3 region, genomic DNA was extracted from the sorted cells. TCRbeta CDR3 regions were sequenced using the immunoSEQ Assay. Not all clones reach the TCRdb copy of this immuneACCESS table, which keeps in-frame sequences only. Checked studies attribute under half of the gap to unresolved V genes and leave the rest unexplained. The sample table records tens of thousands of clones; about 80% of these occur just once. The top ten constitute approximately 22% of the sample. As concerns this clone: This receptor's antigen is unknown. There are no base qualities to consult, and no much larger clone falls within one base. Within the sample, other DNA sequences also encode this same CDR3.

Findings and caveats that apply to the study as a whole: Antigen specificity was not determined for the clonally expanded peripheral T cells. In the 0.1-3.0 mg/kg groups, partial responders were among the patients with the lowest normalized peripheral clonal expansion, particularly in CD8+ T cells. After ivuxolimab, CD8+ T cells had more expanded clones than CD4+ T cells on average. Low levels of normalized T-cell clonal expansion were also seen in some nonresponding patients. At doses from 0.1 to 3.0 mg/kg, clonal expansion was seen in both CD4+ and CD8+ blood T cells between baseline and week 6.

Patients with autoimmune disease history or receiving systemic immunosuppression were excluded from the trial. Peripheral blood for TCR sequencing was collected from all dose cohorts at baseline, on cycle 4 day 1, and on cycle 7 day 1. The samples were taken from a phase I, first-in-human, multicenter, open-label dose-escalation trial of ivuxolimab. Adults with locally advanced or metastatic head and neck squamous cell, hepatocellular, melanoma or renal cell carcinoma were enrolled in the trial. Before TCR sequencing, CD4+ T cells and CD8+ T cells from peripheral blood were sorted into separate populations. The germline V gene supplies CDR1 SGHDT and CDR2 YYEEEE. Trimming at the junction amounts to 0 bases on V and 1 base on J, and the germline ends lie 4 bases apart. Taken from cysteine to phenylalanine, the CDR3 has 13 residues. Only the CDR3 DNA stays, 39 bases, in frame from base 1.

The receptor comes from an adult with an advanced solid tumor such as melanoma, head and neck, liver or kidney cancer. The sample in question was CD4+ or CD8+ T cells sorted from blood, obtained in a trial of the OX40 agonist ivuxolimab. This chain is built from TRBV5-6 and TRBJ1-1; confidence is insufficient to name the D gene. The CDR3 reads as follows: CASSLGGNTEAFF. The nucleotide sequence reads TGTGCCAGCAGCTTGGGGGGGAACACTGAAGCTTTCTTT.